The clone carrying this T cell receptor (beta chain) was observed a single time. This specimen belongs to a study of control samples from healthy donors and cancer patients. The CDR3 extends over 12 amino acids. The ends were cut back, 5 bases at V and 4 bases at J, with 8 bases in the middle. Germline CDR1 and CDR2: LNHNV and YYDKDF (reference sequence). Produced via immunoSEQ multiplex PCR; TCRdb's table is partial and in-frame only. The table has roughly 150,000 clones, around nine tenths seen once. This sequence joins TRBV15 and TRBJ1-1; D gene ambiguous. The material sequenced was blood. This receptor was identified in a man younger than 30 in good health. CDR3 amino acids: CATSLGPTEAFF. For the CDR3, the DNA is TGTGCCACCAGCCTCGGCCCCACTGAAGCTTTCTTT.